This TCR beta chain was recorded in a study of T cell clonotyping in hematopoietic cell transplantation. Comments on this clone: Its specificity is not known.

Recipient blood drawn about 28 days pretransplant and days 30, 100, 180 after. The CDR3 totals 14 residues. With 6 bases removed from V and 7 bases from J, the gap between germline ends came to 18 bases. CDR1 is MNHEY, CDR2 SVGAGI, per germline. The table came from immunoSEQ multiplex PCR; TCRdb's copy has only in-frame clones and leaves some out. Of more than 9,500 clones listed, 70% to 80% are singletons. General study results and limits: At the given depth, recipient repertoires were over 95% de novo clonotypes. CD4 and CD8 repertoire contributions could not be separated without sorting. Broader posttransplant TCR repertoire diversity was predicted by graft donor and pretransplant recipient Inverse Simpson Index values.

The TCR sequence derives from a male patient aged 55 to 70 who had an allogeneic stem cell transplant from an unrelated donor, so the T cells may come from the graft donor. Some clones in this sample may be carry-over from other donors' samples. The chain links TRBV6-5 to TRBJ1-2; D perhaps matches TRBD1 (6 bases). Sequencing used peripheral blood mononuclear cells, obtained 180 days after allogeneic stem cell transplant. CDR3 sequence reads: CASRRGTGGFGYTF. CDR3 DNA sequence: TGTGCCAGCAGGAGGGGGACTGGGGGGTTTGGCTACACCTTC.